The sequence of this T cell receptor (beta chain) was determined in a study of blood T cell repertoires in COVID-19. Study overall: Samples taken during acute and convalescent COVID-19 were collected in the United States, Italy and Spain. In each case, the material was cDNA or gDNA derived from T cells, B-cell-depleted T cells, or PBMCs.

CDR1 is SGHRS and CDR2 is YFSETQ in the germline V gene. The CDR3 totals 14 residues. V was pared by 6 bases and J by 4 bases, with 16 bases between. Authors' methods: From reference gene primer amplification, estimates of nucleated cell counts were derived. The method was immunoSEQ multiplex PCR; TCRdb's version includes in-frame clones alone and lacks a portion of them. Clonal size and the V and J genes are those of that table, whereas D and trimming came from the DNA. Here the sample spans under 80,000 clones, around four fifths being singletons. This clonotype originated in a man between 65 and 85 years old with acute or convalescent COVID-19. Sequenced input: peripheral blood. J is TRBJ1-2 and V is TRBV5-1, with a weak D call TRBD1 (5 bases). In DNA, the CDR3 is TGCGCCAGCAAATTGTACCCTGGGGCCTATGGCTACACCTTC. Its translation: CASKLYPGAYGYTF.